This T cell receptor beta chain came from a study of cytomegalovirus exposure and HLA in healthy donors. Study findings and constraints: Researchers reported in a later analysis that a missense DCLRE1C variant was tied to TCR beta V- and J-gene trimming. Highly shared variants forming one cluster were likely a sequencing artifact. Other equally common chains were less clonally expanded than HLA-associated TCR beta chains, a later analysis showed. Later on, an analysis found that several of the most significant clusters appeared to be linked to common viral pathogens, which included parvovirus B19.

Concerning this clone itself: Its antigen is not known.

This CDR3 is built from 16 residues. Germline loops: CDR1 MNHEY, CDR2 SMNVEV (reference sequence). Trimming cost V 6 bases and J 7 bases; bases outside gene matches: 14. The PCR employed 60 Vbeta primers together with 13 Jbeta primers. TCRdb's copy holds only in-frame clones and misses some; the assay was immunoSEQ multiplex PCR. The sample consists of over 100,000 clones, approximately 79% of them appearing once. The specimen was PBMCs. The chain combines TRBV27 with TRBJ1-2, with TRBD1 matching 10 bases. The receptor was derived from a young man in good health and CMV-seronegative. The CDR3 DNA follows: TGTGCCAGCAGCTCAAGGGGCGGGGACAGGGGAGGTGGCTACACCTTC. It is translated as CASSSRGGDRGGGYTF.